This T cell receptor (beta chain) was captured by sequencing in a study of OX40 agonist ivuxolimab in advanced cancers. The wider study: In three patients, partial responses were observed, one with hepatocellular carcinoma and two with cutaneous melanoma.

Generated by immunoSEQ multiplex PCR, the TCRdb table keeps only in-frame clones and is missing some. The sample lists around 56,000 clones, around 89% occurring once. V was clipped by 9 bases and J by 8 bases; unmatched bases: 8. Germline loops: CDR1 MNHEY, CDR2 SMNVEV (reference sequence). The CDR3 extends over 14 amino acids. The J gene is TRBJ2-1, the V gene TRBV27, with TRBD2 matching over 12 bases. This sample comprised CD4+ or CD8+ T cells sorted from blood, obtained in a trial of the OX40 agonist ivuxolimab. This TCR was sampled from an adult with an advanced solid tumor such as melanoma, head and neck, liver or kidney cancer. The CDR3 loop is CASRLAGVSDEQFF. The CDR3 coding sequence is TGTGCCAGTCGACTAGCGGGAGTATCGGATGAGCAGTTCTTC.